The sequence of this T cell receptor beta chain was determined in a study of OX40 agonist ivuxolimab in advanced cancers. Across the study: Cohort: more than 75% men, mean age roughly 60, aged roughly 23 to 79. Findings and caveats of the study: The study observed clonal expansion of CD4+ and CD8+ blood T cells by week 6 at 0.1 to 3.0 mg/kg.

TCRdb's table, derived via immunoSEQ multiplex PCR, lists solely in-frame clones and lacks some. This table has roughly 67,000 clones, 86% appearing once. This clone was observed a handful of times. No antigen is known for it. Germline V gene sequence: CDR1 MDHEN, CDR2 SYDVKM. With V trimmed by 4 bases and J by 0 bases, 6 bases remained unmatched. This CDR3 contains 17 residues. This chain connects TRBV28 to TRBJ2-2; TRBD1 matches 9 bases. This receptor was taken from an adult with an advanced solid tumor such as melanoma, head and neck, liver or kidney cancer. This specimen consisted of CD4+ or CD8+ T cells sorted from blood, obtained in a trial of the OX40 agonist ivuxolimab. CDR3 sequence: CASSSIDRGTNTGELFF. CDR3 bases: TGTGCCAGCAGTTCCATCGACAGGGGGACGAACACCGGGGAGCTGTTTTTT.